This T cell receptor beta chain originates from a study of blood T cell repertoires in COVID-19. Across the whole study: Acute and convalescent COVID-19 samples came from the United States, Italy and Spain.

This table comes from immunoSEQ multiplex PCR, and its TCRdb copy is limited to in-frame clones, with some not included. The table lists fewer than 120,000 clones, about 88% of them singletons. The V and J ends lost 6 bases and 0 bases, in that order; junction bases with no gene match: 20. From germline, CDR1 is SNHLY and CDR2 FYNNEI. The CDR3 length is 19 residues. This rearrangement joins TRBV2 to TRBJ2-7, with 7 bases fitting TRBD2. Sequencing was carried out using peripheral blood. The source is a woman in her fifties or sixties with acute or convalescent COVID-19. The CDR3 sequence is CASSHTSMAGEGYSYEQYF. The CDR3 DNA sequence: TGTGCCAGCAGCCACACTTCAATGGCGGGGGAGGGTTACTCCTACGAGCAGTACTTC.